This entry is about one TCR beta chain. TCRdb keeps only in-frame clones here, not all; method: immunoSEQ multiplex PCR. The data show some 66,000 clones, around 86% seen once. This entry is derived from a study of radiotherapy plus CTLA-4 blockade in lung cancer. Trimming cost V 3 bases and J 4 bases, with 9 bases left between them. The CDR3 is made up of 13 amino acids. The germline CDR1 and CDR2 sequences are MNHEY and SMNVEV (reference sequence). The chain is built from TRBV27 and TRBJ1-1, with D possibly matching TRBD1 (5 bases). Specimen: peripheral blood, collected from a patient treated with radiotherapy plus ipilimumab. The receptor was isolated from a human donor with non-small cell lung cancer who had a partial response to radiotherapy plus ipilimumab. CDR3 coding DNA: TGTGCCAGCAGTTTCGGGGGGGGCACTGAAGCTTTCTTT. Translation gives CASSFGGGTEAFF.